This T cell receptor (beta chain) was obtained from a study of blood T cells in healthy people across ages. Study-level findings and limits: Diversity estimates drawn from one million T cells were deemed underestimates. Donor CMV infection status was unknown, possibly confounding age-related changes in expanded clonotypes. Long-lived donors exceeded aged donors in naive CD4+ cells and diversity.

Comments on this clonotype: What it binds is unknown.

Extractions gave at least 5 micrograms of total RNA per sample. Per germline, CDR1 DFQATT and CDR2 SNEGSKA (reference sequence). The germline V and J ends were trimmed by 5 bases and 7 bases, with 17 bases remaining between them. The CDR3 consists of 14 residues. Primed by a sample-barcoded 5' primer and a J-beta primer mix, a second PCR proceeded for about 7 to 11 cycles. TCRdb called the 5' RACE reads again in MiXCR, with one record for every CDR3 protein. This sample has under 2,000,000 distinct CDR3 sequences, with around half found just once. The V call is TRBV20-1, the J call TRBJ1-4, with TRBD1 as a possible D gene (6 bases). Sequenced material: blood. The sequence came from a woman in her thirties or forties in good health. The chain's CDR3 is CSAPGTPGFEKLFF. CDR3 nucleotides: TGCAGTGCTCCCGGGACACCCGGTTTTGAAAAACTGTTTTTT.